These T cell receptor beta chains were read from a single sample in a study of glioma-infiltrating T cells. TCRdb reprocessed the multiplex PCR reads with MiXCR, giving one entry per CDR3 protein. The table records about 410,000 distinct CDR3 sequences, 41% of them present only once. The sample was glioma tissue, nonneoplastic brain tissue, or PBMCs (not recorded which). The source of these receptors is a human donor with low-grade glioma or glioblastoma, undergoing nonglioma brain surgery, or in good health (not recorded which). The CDR3 runs from the conserved cysteine through the conserved F or W. D genes are given only for firm matches. Where a row states a size, it is once, few, many or the class of an expanded clone; other rows omit it.

V,J,size,D,DNA,CDR3
TRBV4-1,TRBJ2-7,NA,NA,TGCGCCAGCAGCCAACCCTACGAGCAGTACTTC,CASSQPYEQYF
TRBV20-1,TRBJ2-5,NA,TRBD2,TGCAGCGGGGCGGTTCTAGCGGTGCTCCAAGGGACCCAGTACTTC,CSGAVLAVLQGTQYF
TRBV6-2/TRBV6-3,TRBJ2-1,NA,TRBD2,TGTGCCAGCACTCACCCCGGGACTAGCGGGAGATGGGTCGCTCACAATGAGCAGTTCTTC,CASTHPGTSGRWVAHNEQFF
TRBV6-2/TRBV6-3,TRBJ1-5,NA,NA,TGTGCCAGCACGCAGGGGATAGGCAATCAGCCCCAGCATTTT,CASTQGIGNQPQHF
TRBV12-3/TRBV12-4,TRBJ2-1,few,TRBD2,TGTGCCAGCAGTTTCGGGCTAGCGGGAGTTAGAGAGCAGTTCTTC,CASSFGLAGVREQFF
TRBV7-2,TRBJ1-2,NA,NA,TGTGCCAGCAGCTTCCGGGAAACTCGGGACTATGGCTACACCTTC,CASSFRETRDYGYTF
TRBV7-9,TRBJ2-3,once,TRBD2,TGTGCCAGCAGCTTTCTAACGGGGAGGGGCACAGATACGCAGTATTTT,CASSFLTGRGTDTQYF
TRBV28,TRBJ2-2,NA,NA,TGTGCCAGCAGGAGAAACACCGGGGAGCTGTTTTTT,CASRRNTGELFF
TRBV27,TRBJ2-7,few,NA,TGTGCCAGCAGTACTATTGGGTTCGCAACAGGGTACGAGCAGTACTTC,CASSTIGFATGYEQYF
TRBV5-4,TRBJ2-3,NA,NA,TGTGCCAGCAGCCTCGGGACTGGGGCGAGGGAGGATACGCAGTATTTT,CASSLGTGAREDTQYF
TRBV27,TRBJ1-1,many,NA,TGTGCCAGCAGTCAAGTCCGCATGAACACTGAAGCTTTCTTT,CASSQVRMNTEAFF
TRBV19,TRBJ2-7,NA,NA,TGTGCCAGTAGTATTGGAAGCGGCGAGCAGTACTTC,CASSIGSGEQYF
TRBV7-2,TRBJ2-3,NA,TRBD2,TGTGCCAGCAGCGAGGGCCTAGCGGGAACACATACGCAGTATTTT,CASSEGLAGTHTQYF
TRBV20-1,TRBJ1-1,few,NA,TGCAGTGCTAGGGGACGGGGGAGGAACACTGAAGCTTTCTTT,CSARGRGRNTEAFF
TRBV28,TRBJ1-1,few,TRBD1,TGTGCCAGCAGTTCCAGGACAGGTCGTCACACTGAAGCTTTCTTT,CASSSRTGRHTEAFF
TRBV20-1,TRBJ2-7,NA,NA,TGCAGCGGGACGGGGGCTTCCGCCTACGAGCAGTACTTC,CSGTGASAYEQYF
TRBV2,TRBJ1-1,NA,NA,TGTGCCAGCAGTGATCCGGGGGCGAACACTGAAGCTTTCTTT,CASSDPGANTEAFF
TRBV19,TRBJ1-5,NA,NA,TGTGCCAGTAGTACGTCAGGGGCTGGCGATCAGCCCCAGCATTTT,CASSTSGAGDQPQHF
TRBV20-1,TRBJ2-7,NA,NA,TGCAGTGCTCGACCCGTGGACTTAGCGTATTTCGAGCAGTACTTC,CSARPVDLAYFEQYF
TRBV4-1,TRBJ2-7,few,TRBD2,TGCGCCAGCAGCCAAGTCCTAGCGGGAGCTTTCACCTACGAGCAGTACTTC,CASSQVLAGAFTYEQYF
TRBV7-2,TRBJ2-3,NA,TRBD2,TGTGCCAGCACCAACCAAGGGGGTAGCGGGACCCCAGCGTATTTT,CASTNQGGSGTPAYF
TRBV6-1,TRBJ2-7,NA,TRBD2,TGTGCCAGCAGGTTAAGCGGGGTGTGCTCCTACGATCAGTACTTC,CASRLSGVCSYDQYF
TRBV7-9,TRBJ2-5,NA,NA,TGTGCCAGCAGCTTATGGACTACCTCCTACAATGAGCAGTACTTC,CASSLWTTSYNEQYF
TRBV18,TRBJ2-1,NA,NA,TGTGCCAGCTCACCACCGGGATATACCTTGAATGAGCAGTTCTTC,CASSPPGYTLNEQFF
TRBV15,TRBJ2-1,many,NA,TGTGCCACCAGCAGACCATCGGGACTCCTCTCCTGGAATGAGCAGTTCTTC,CATSRPSGLLSWNEQFF
TRBV20-1,TRBJ1-4,few,NA,TGCAGTGCTCCCCCGGATGAGGCACTGGGTGAAAAACTGTTTTTT,CSAPPDEALGEKLFF
TRBV7-2,TRBJ2-1,NA,NA,TGTGCCAGCAGCTTAGATACAGGGAGTGATGAGCAGTTCTTC,CASSLDTGSDEQFF
TRBV20-1,TRBJ2-3,many,NA,TGCAGTGCTAGAGAGTTAGGGGGAGGCACAGATACGCAGTATTTT,CSARELGGGTDTQYF
TRBV7-9,TRBJ1-1,many,NA,TGTGCCAGCAGCGCCGCGGGCACTGAAGCTTTCTTT,CASSAAGTEAFF
TRBV24-1,TRBJ2-2,few,TRBD1,TGTGCCACCAGTGCATCCGACAGGGGCCCCGGGGAGCTGTTTTTT,CATSASDRGPGELFF
TRBV19,TRBJ2-1,once,NA,TGTGCCAGTAGTATAGCGGCAGGTTCCTACAATGAGCAGTTCTTC,CASSIAAGSYNEQFF
TRBV20-1,TRBJ2-3,NA,TRBD2,TGCAGTGCTAGAGATCCGATACTAGCGGGAGGGCCGGGCACAGATACGCAGTATTTT,CSARDPILAGGPGTDTQYF
TRBV25-1,TRBJ2-7,NA,NA,TGTGCCAGCGCCAACCCGAGAGGTCTGGGGGAGCAGTACTTC,CASANPRGLGEQYF
TRBV10-3,TRBJ2-3,few,TRBD2,TGTGCCATCCCTGAGCCCTGGGGCGGGAGGCTCGCAGATACGCAGTATTTT,CAIPEPWGGRLADTQYF
TRBV2,TRBJ1-1,few,NA,TGTGCCAGCAGGACTACAGGGATGTTTTCGCATTTTGAAGCTTTCTTT,CASRTTGMFSHFEAFF
TRBV5-6,TRBJ1-1,NA,NA,TGTGCCAGCAGCCTAGGGACGGGGGTCACTGAAGCTTTCTTT,CASSLGTGVTEAFF
TRBV7-2,TRBJ2-7,few,TRBD2,TGTGCCAGCAGCAATGCGGGGGTCGAGCAGTACTTC,CASSNAGVEQYF
TRBV7-2,TRBJ1-6,NA,TRBD1,TGTGCCAGCAGCCCCAGACAGGGACGGGAATCACCCCTCTACTTT,CASSPRQGRESPLYF
TRBV27,TRBJ2-5,many,NA,TGTGCCAGCAGTTTAAGGACGGGAGTATCAGAGACCCAGTACTTC,CASSLRTGVSETQYF
TRBV25-1,TRBJ1-4,NA,NA,TGCGCCAGCAGTAAATGGGGGTCTAATGAAAAACTGTTTTTT,CASSKWGSNEKLFF
TRBV20-1,TRBJ2-2,few,NA,TGCAGTGCTAGCGATGCCAGGGGCGCCGGGGAGCTGTTTTTT,CSASDARGAGELFF
TRBV28,TRBJ1-2,few,NA,TGTGCCAGCAGTTTATGGGTCAGGGATGGCTACACCTTC,CASSLWVRDGYTF
TRBV28,TRBJ2-4,NA,NA,TGTGCCAGCAGGGAATGGCGGGGTGGGTTTGAAGCCAAAAGCATTCAGTACTTC,CASREWRGGFEAKSIQYF
TRBV5-1,TRBJ2-1,once,NA,TGCGCCAGCAGCACAGGACAACCCCAGGATGAGCAGTTCTTC,CASSTGQPQDEQFF
TRBV5-1,TRBJ1-1,NA,NA,TGCGCCAGCAGCTTAAACCGGCTGAACACTGAAGCTTTCTTT,CASSLNRLNTEAFF
TRBV7-6,TRBJ2-7,NA,TRBD1,TGTGCCAGCAGCCCCCGTAACAGGGGATTTTCCTACGAGCAGTACTTC,CASSPRNRGFSYEQYF
TRBV20-1,TRBJ2-1,many,NA,TGCAGTGCTAGTCTACTAGCAATCAATGAGCAGTTCTTC,CSASLLAINEQFF
TRBV6-1,TRBJ2-7,NA,NA,TGTGCCAGCATCAACAGGGAGAAGGACGAGCAGTACTTC,CASINREKDEQYF
TRBV5-6,TRBJ1-1,NA,TRBD1,TGTGCCAGCAGCGACAGGGTGTTCGGGAACACTGAAGCTTTCTTT,CASSDRVFGNTEAFF
TRBV20-1,TRBJ2-7,NA,TRBD1,TGCAGGGCCCCCACTAGGGACAGGGGTAACTACGAGCAGTACTTC,CRAPTRDRGNYEQYF
TRBV6-1,TRBJ1-1,NA,NA,TGTGCCAGCAGCCGGGGCGGAGGGAGCGGGACTGAAGCTTTCTTT,CASSRGGGSGTEAFF
TRBV4-1,TRBJ2-7,NA,NA,TGCGCCAGCAGCCAAGTGCCCTACCAGGGGCTCCACTACGAGCAGTACTTC,CASSQVPYQGLHYEQYF
TRBV25-1,TRBJ1-1,many,NA,TGTGCCAGCAGTGGGTCCCAGCGGGGGAGCACTGAAGCTTTCTTT,CASSGSQRGSTEAFF
TRBV6-1,TRBJ1-1,many,TRBD1,TGTGCCAGCAGTGAAGTCAGGGGGGCGCGTACTGAAGCTTTCTTT,CASSEVRGARTEAFF
TRBV7-3,TRBJ2-3,once,TRBD2,TGTGCCAGCAGCGGGGGGTTGGCTAGCGGACCGCTCGGCGATACGCAGTATTTT,CASSGGLASGPLGDTQYF
TRBV20-1,TRBJ2-3,NA,TRBD1,TGCAGTCTGGACAGGGGTACAGATACGCAGTATTTT,CSLDRGTDTQYF
TRBV15,TRBJ2-2,few,TRBD1,TGTGCCACCAGCGGAAACAGGGGTTGGACCGGGGAGCTGTTTTTT,CATSGNRGWTGELFF
TRBV4-1,TRBJ2-1,few,NA,TGCGCCAGCAGCCAAAGGCTTGGAGGGCCGGCTGAGCAGTTCTTC,CASSQRLGGPAEQFF
TRBV7-2,TRBJ2-1,NA,NA,TGTGCCAGCAGCTTCGACATGGGGCTAGTAAATGAGCAGTTCTTC,CASSFDMGLVNEQFF